The TCR beta chain described here comes from a study of blood T cell repertoires in COVID-19. The assay was immunoSEQ multiplex PCR, and TCRdb's table has in-frame clones only and misses some. The sample gives roughly 150,000 clones, roughly 80% of which show up once; about 5.3% is in the top ten. Germline-derived CDR1 and CDR2 are SGHNT and YYREEE (reference sequence). Trimming removed 2 bases from V and 2 bases from J; junction bases left unmatched: 20. The CDR3 is 20 amino acids. This chain connects TRBV5-4 to TRBJ1-2; 8 bases fit TRBD1. This sequence originates from a woman aged 40 to 50 with acute COVID-19. Sequencing was done on a sample of PBMCs or T cells enriched from blood (not recorded which). For the CDR3, the DNA is TGTGCCAGCAGCTTCGGACCGGGGGTGGGACAGGAGGGAGTAAACTATGGCTACACCTTC. Protein: CASSFGPGVGQEGVNYGYTF.